The T cell receptor beta chain described here comes from a study of early stage breast cancer tumors. Study observations and caveats: Compared with adjacent normal breast tissue, tumors showed around 2.7-fold greater T cell density and higher clonality. Most shared enriched TCRB sequences were commonly generated ones.

Produced via immunoSEQ multiplex PCR; TCRdb's table is partial and in-frame only. The sample has about 9,000 clones; 71% are singletons. Germline lookup yields CDR1 SGHTA and CDR2 FQGNSA. CDR3 length equals 15 residues. Trimming took 3 bases from V and 5 from J; bases not matched to a gene: 7. As regards this clone: Its target is not known.

This clonotype was sampled from a person aged 55 to 75 with breast cancer. The sequenced sample was normal breast tissue next to the tumor. The gene calls are TRBV7-2 and TRBJ2-5; 9 bases align to TRBD2. The CDR3 region is CASSLQRGDGETQYF. CDR3 coding DNA: TGTGCCAGCAGCTTGCAGCGGGGGGATGGCGAGACCCAGTACTTC.